The T cell receptor beta chain described here comes from a study of response to subunit inactivated influenza vaccine. With V trimmed by 6 bases and J by 4 bases, 6 bases remained unmatched. The CDR3 contains 14 residues. This clonotype has only a few counts. Its target is unknown. The study, taken as a whole, reports: It was the authors' suggestion that each seasonal influenza vaccination recruits few new T cells.

MiXCR was run by TCRdb on the RT-PCR reads, yielding one entry per CDR3 protein. Found here are around 300,000 distinct CDR3 sequences, about 20% of them singletons; the top ten hold about 9.3%. This specimen consisted of PBMCs from blood, obtained about 20 months after vaccination. The rearrangement uses TRBV12-3 or TRBV12-4 and TRBJ1-3; 7 positions match TRBD1. This sequence originates from a man aged 50 to 69 who received an inactivated influenza vaccine. CDR3 in amino acids: CASRLRGHGNTIYF. Here the CDR3 DNA reads TGTGCCAGCAGATTAAGGGGGCACGGAAACACCATATATTTT.